The 23 T cell receptor beta chains presented below share a single source sample, sequenced in a study of brain T cells in children with intractable seizures. Sequencing was performed with immunoSEQ multiplex PCR; in TCRdb, only in-frame clones are kept and a portion is missing. Among 110,000 or so clones listed, approximately 94% were seen once. Sequenced material: peripheral blood, taken at surgery. The origin of the receptors is a boy younger than two with hemimegalencephaly and intractable seizures.

CDR3 in DNA: TGTGCCAGCAGCCGGCAGGGTAGGACCTACGAGCAGTACTTC. This translates into CASSRQGRTYEQYF. This sequence joins TRBV6-6 and TRBJ2-7; a weak D match, TRBD1 (5 bases). CDR1 is MNHNY, CDR2 SVGAGI, per germline (reference sequence). Trimming removed 6 bases at V and 2 bases at J, with 14 bases between. CDR3 length: 14 residues.

The gene calls are TRBV29-1 and TRBJ2-7; D may correspond to TRBD1 or TRBD2 (5 bases each). Germline CDR1 and CDR2: SQVTM and ANQGSEA. With 6 bases removed from V and 5 bases from J, the gap between germline ends came to 11 bases. CDR3 length: 11 residues. CDR3 protein: CSVLGPDEQYF. CDR3 bases: TGCAGCGTCCTGGGACCGGACGAGCAGTACTTC.

The chain is built from TRBV11-2 and TRBJ2-3, with D uncertain. The CDR3 consists of 17 residues. Per germline, CDR1 SGHAT and CDR2 FQNNGV. V lost 6 bases and J 7 bases, leaving 26 bases between the germline ends. CDR3 protein: CASRLIGNFPSTNTQYF. DNA for the CDR3: TGTGCCAGCAGATTAATAGGGAACTTTCCCTCCACCAATACGCAGTATTTT. The full variable domain, in which reference TRBV11-2 and TRBJ2-3 provide the parts outside the CDR3, is EAGVAQSPRYKIIEKRQSVAFWCNPISGHATLYWYQQILGQGPKLLIQFQNNGVVDDSQLPKDRFSAERLKGVDSTLKIQPAKLEDSAVYLCASRLIGNFPSTNTQYFGPGTRLTVL.

The chain uses TRBV9 and TRBJ2-3; D is perhaps TRBD1 or TRBD2 (5 bases each). CDR1 and CDR2 (germline): SGDLS, YYNGEE. The CDR3 is 16 residues long. Trimming stripped 3 bases from V and 3 bases from J, with 17 bases between. CDR3 nucleotides: TGTGCCAGCAGCGCCGCGAGAGGGACGAGTACAGATACGCAGTATTTT. It yields the protein CASSAARGTSTDTQYF.

The CDR3 protein is CASSLFEAHPEAFF. The CDR3 DNA follows: TGTGCCAGCAGCCTTTTTGAGGCGCATCCTGAAGCTTTCTTT. This rearrangement joins TRBV27 to TRBJ1-1; D gene uncertain. The CDR3 length is 14 residues. The ends were cut back, 6 bases at V and 6 bases at J, with 17 bases in the middle. Germline CDR1 MNHEY, CDR2 SMNVEV (reference sequence).

The chain recombines TRBV3-1 (or the pseudogene TRBV3-2) with TRBJ2-1; D possibly corresponds to TRBD2 (6 bases). This CDR3 has 16 residues. V was cut by 2 bases and J by 6 bases, with 17 bases left in between. CDR1 LGHDT and CDR2 YNNKEL come from the germline V gene (reference sequence). The CDR3: CASSQLWRGGPNEQFF. DNA for the CDR3: TGTGCCAGCAGCCAATTGTGGCGGGGAGGCCCCAATGAGCAGTTCTTC.

This sequence joins TRBV3-1 (or the pseudogene TRBV3-2) and TRBJ2-2; the match to TRBD2 covers 12 bases. The ends lost 6 bases at V and 4 bases at J; junction bases unmatched: 6. The CDR3 has 16 amino acids. Germline loops: CDR1 LGHDT, CDR2 YNNKEL (reference sequence). The CDR3 DNA is TGTGCCAGCAGACCGACTAGCGGGAGAGGCACCGGGGAGCTGTTTTTT. Protein: CASRPTSGRGTGELFF.

This clone was seen just once. The rearrangement joins TRBV9 to TRBJ2-7; D gene uncertain. The V end lost 0 bases, the J end lost 3 bases, and 10 bases lay between the germline ends. Germline CDR1 SGDLS, CDR2 YYNGEE. The CDR3 length is 14 residues. The CDR3 coding sequence is TGTGCCAGCAGCGTAGATGACGGCCACTACGAGCAGTACTTC. Amino acid sequence: CASSVDDGHYEQYF.

The rearrangement links TRBV5-6 to TRBJ2-7, with D hard to call. Per germline, CDR1 SGHDT and CDR2 YYEEEE. The ends were cut back, 2 bases at V and 5 bases at J, with 26 bases in the middle. This CDR3 contains 18 residues. The CDR3 DNA reads TGTGCCAGCAGCTTCTTTATCGGGCGGAAGCAATGGCACGACGAGCAGTACTTC. This codes for CASSFFIGRKQWHDEQYF.

The chain is built from TRBV28 and TRBJ2-3; weak D call: TRBD1 (6 bases). Looked up from germline, CDR1 is MDHEN and CDR2 is SYDVKM. CDR3 size: 12 residues. Trimming removed 8 bases from V and 4 bases from J, with 10 bases in between. The CDR3 spells CASEGDPDTQYF. CDR3 coding DNA: TGTGCCAGCGAGGGGGACCCAGATACGCAGTATTTT.

This chain joins TRBV7-8 and TRBJ1-3, with a tentative D call TRBD1 (6 bases). The germline V gene has CDR1 SGHVS and CDR2 FQNEAQ. The CDR3 contains 14 residues. Trimming shortened V by 5 bases and J by 3 bases, and 11 bases separated the two germline ends. The CDR3 loop is CASSLEGGGNTIYF. The CDR3 nucleotides read TGTGCCAGCAGCCTCGAAGGGGGTGGAAACACCATATATTTT.

This clone was recorded a few times. The V and J genes are TRBV4-3 and TRBJ1-6; D is unresolved. This CDR3 region has 13 residues. Germline CDR1 reads LGHNA; CDR2 reads YSLEER. V lost 0 bases to trimming and J lost 14 bases, with 11 bases between them. CDR3: CASSQDQGLSLHF. CDR3 DNA: TGCGCCAGCAGCCAAGACCAAGGATTGTCCCTCCACTTT.

This chain joins TRBV6-1 and TRBJ2-7; 8 bases line up with TRBD2. The J segment lost 7 bases and the V segment lost 4 bases, leaving 21 bases of the junction unmatched. There are 18 residues in the CDR3. Germline lookup yields CDR1 MNHNS and CDR2 SASEGT. CDR3 amino acids: CASSGGLAGTFQSGEQYF. CDR3 DNA: TGTGCCAGCAGTGGCGGACTAGCCGGGACTTTTCAATCTGGGGAGCAGTACTTC.

This clone has a single count. The chain uses TRBV13 and TRBJ2-7, with a weak D call TRBD2 (6 bases). The ends were cut back, 5 bases at V and 3 bases at J, with 14 bases in the middle. Per germline, CDR1 PRHDT and CDR2 FYEKMQ (reference sequence). This CDR3 has 14 residues. The CDR3 DNA follows: TGTGCCAGCAGCCGCCGGGGGATAGGCTACGAGCAGTACTTC. Amino acid sequence: CASSRRGIGYEQYF.

The J gene is TRBJ1-2, the V gene TRBV4-2; D gene unclear. The V gene lost 1 base and the J gene lost 8 bases, with 11 bases spanning the gap. CDR1 and CDR2 from the germline V gene are LGHNA and YNFKEQ. This CDR3 is 13 amino acids long. CDR3 sequence: CASSQATRQGYTF. DNA of the CDR3: TGTGCCAGCAGCCAAGCAACGAGGCAAGGCTACACCTTC.

The rearrangement uses TRBV19 and TRBJ1-5, with 7 positions matching TRBD1. The germline V gene encodes CDR1 LNHDA and CDR2 SQIVND (reference sequence). J was trimmed by 4 bases and V by 4 bases; bases with no gene match: 4. The CDR3 sequence is 14 residues long. CDR3 protein: CASSTSGGNQPQHF. The CDR3, as DNA: TGTGCCAGTAGTACCTCAGGGGGTAATCAGCCCCAGCATTTT.

The gene calls are TRBV11-2 and TRBJ2-3, with 11 bases aligning to TRBD1. V lost 2 bases and J lost 0; bases outside the gene matches: 4. The CDR3 has 17 amino acids. Germline assignment: CDR1 SGHAT and CDR2 FQNNGV. The CDR3 DNA reads TGTGCCAGCAGCTTACCGGACAGGGGGCTAAGCACAGATACGCAGTATTTT. This codes for CASSLPDRGLSTDTQYF.

V usage is TRBV29-1 and J usage is TRBJ2-3, with 12 bases that match TRBD1. The CDR3 is made up of 15 amino acids. CDR1 SQVTM and CDR2 ANQGSEA come from the germline V gene. J lost 2 bases, V lost 8 bases, and 8 bases had no gene match. Here the CDR3 DNA reads TGCAGCTACCGGGACAGGGGGCACTTCACAGATACGCAGTATTTT. This codes for CSYRDRGHFTDTQYF.

The rearrangement uses TRBV5-4 and TRBJ2-3, with 8 bases identical to TRBD2. CDR1 and CDR2 from the germline V gene are SGHNT and YYREEE (reference sequence). Trimming removed 0 bases from V and 2 bases from J; junction bases left unmatched: 8. The CDR3 is made up of 17 amino acids. The CDR3 sequence is CASSLATGRAYTDTQYF. The CDR3 DNA reads as TGTGCCAGCAGCTTGGCTACCGGGAGGGCCTACACAGATACGCAGTATTTT.

This chain uses TRBV7-9 with TRBJ1-4; TRBD1 agrees at 9 bases. V shed 0 bases and J 4 bases; nucleotides not matched to a gene: 0. Germline CDR1 reads SEHNR; CDR2 reads FQNEAQ (reference sequence). This CDR3 region has 15 residues. CDR3 residues: CASSLATGGNEKLFF. The CDR3, as DNA: TGTGCCAGCAGCTTAGCGACAGGGGGTAATGAAAAACTGTTTTTT.

The chain combines TRBV11-2 with TRBJ2-4, with D maybe TRBD2 (5 bases). V lost 1 base and J lost 6, with 10 bases in between. From germline, CDR1 is SGHAT and CDR2 FQNNGV. The CDR3 extends over 14 amino acids. The CDR3 region has the DNA TGTGCCAGCAGCTTAGGGGAGATATTAAACATTCAGTACTTC. Translation gives CASSLGEILNIQYF.

The V gene is TRBV5-6, the J gene TRBJ2-5; D perhaps matches TRBD1 (5 bases). The CDR3 totals 13 residues. With 2 bases removed from V and 4 bases from J, the gap between germline ends came to 9 bases. Germline CDR1 SGHDT, CDR2 YYEEEE. The CDR3 region has the DNA TGTGCCAGCAGCTTCGACAGCCGAGAGACCCAGTACTTC. This translates into CASSFDSRETQYF.

The V and J genes are TRBV28 and TRBJ2-5, with D perhaps matching TRBD2 (6 bases). V was clipped by 2 bases and J by 4 bases, with 14 bases between them. This CDR3 contains 15 residues. Germline CDR1 reads MDHEN; CDR2 reads SYDVKM. CDR3 DNA: TGTGCCAGCAGTTTAATTTTGGGGGGAGGAGAGACCCAGTACTTC. It codes for CASSLILGGGETQYF.